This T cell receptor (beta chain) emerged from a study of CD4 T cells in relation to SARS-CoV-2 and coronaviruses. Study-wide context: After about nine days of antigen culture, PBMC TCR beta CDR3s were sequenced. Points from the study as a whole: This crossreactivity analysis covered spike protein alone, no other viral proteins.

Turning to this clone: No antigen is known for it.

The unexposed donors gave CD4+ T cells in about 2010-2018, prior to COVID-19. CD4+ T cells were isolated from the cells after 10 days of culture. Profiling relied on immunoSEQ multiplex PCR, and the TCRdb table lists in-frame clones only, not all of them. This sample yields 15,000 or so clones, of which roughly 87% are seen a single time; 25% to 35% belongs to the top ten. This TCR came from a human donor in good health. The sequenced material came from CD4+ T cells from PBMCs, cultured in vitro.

CDR3 region: CSVEGRGSYYNEQFF. As DNA, the CDR3 is TGCAGCGTTGAGGGCCGCGGTTCCTATTACAATGAGCAGTTCTTC. The chain uses TRBV29-1 and TRBJ2-1; D not resolved. This CDR3 has 15 amino acids. Trimming pared 3 bases from V and 4 bases from J, leaving 16 bases between. Germline CDR1 is SQVTM and CDR2 is ANQGSEA.